Listed here are 32 T cell receptor beta chains from one sample, sequenced in a study of blood T cell repertoires in COVID-19 (dated by TCRdb to 2020 to 2022). Library prep was done by the immunoSEQ multiplex PCR assay. The source is immuneACCESS, and TCRdb retained only in-frame sequences with V and J called. Part of the clones is not carried over; for the studies checked, unresolved V genes explain less than half of this, and the remainder is unexplained. In this sample the table shows about 250,000 clones, roughly 84% of which occur a single time. Clones ranked in the top ten supply approximately 30% of the sample. Sequencing was done on a sample of peripheral blood. These receptors were taken from a man in his forties or fifties with acute or convalescent COVID-19.

The chain joins TRBV30 to TRBJ1-2; D is unclear. CDR1 GTSNPN and CDR2 SVGIG come from the germline V gene (reference sequence). V lost 0 bases, J lost 5 bases, and 10 bases lay in between. The CDR3 sequence is 13 residues long. The CDR3 spells CAWSVNREYGYTF. For the CDR3, the DNA is TGTGCCTGGAGTGTAAACAGAGAATATGGCTACACCTTC.

In this sample, this clone turned up a few times. The J gene is TRBJ1-2, the V gene TRBV19; TRBD1 agrees at 7 bases. The CDR3 spans 15 residues. The ends lost 5 bases at V and 4 bases at J; junction bases unmatched: 10. Germline V lookup: CDR1 LNHDA, CDR2 SQIVND (reference sequence). The CDR3 loop reads CASSLRDSAVYGYTF. As DNA, the CDR3 is TGTGCCAGTAGTCTCCGGGACAGCGCCGTCTATGGCTACACCTTC.

V gene TRBV5-8 combines with J gene TRBJ2-1, with a tentative D call TRBD2 (5 bases). There are 15 residues in the CDR3. Germline values: CDR1 SGHTS, CDR2 YDEGEE. V was pared by 0 bases and J by 5 bases, with 12 bases between. CDR3: CASSLAPDYNNEQFF. The CDR3 DNA sequence: TGTGCCAGCAGCTTGGCCCCCGACTACAACAATGAGCAGTTCTTC.

The chain recombines TRBV27 with TRBJ2-1, with 9 bases that match TRBD2. The CDR3 has 13 amino acids. After removal of 7 bases from V and 7 bases from J, the junction contained 5 bases not matched to a gene. CDR1 is MNHEY and CDR2 is SMNVEV in the germline V gene (reference sequence). The CDR3 sequence is CASTWAGGNEQFF. The DNA of the CDR3 is TGTGCCAGCACTTGGGCGGGAGGGAATGAGCAGTTCTTC.

The V call is TRBV7-9, the J call TRBJ2-1; D may be TRBD2 (5 bases). Trimming took 1 base from V and 6 from J, leaving 10 bases between them. From germline, CDR1 is SEHNR and CDR2 FQNEAQ (reference sequence). The CDR3 runs to 14 residues. In DNA, the CDR3 is TGTGCCAGCAGCTTAGGGGAGAAACGCAATGAGCAGTTCTTC. It is translated as CASSLGEKRNEQFF.

The chain recombines TRBV29-1 with TRBJ2-7; 8 bases line up with TRBD2. The CDR3 consists of 19 residues. Germline V gene data show CDR1 as SQVTM and CDR2 as ANQGSEA. The V and J ends lost 0 bases and 2 bases, in that order; junction bases with no gene match: 18. For the CDR3, the DNA is TGCAGCGTTGAAGATCGAGGGGTTCGTCTAGCGGGTTCTCCCTACGAGCAGTACTTC. Residues: CSVEDRGVRLAGSPYEQYF.

The gene calls are TRBV4-1 and TRBJ2-5, with 7 bases fitting TRBD2. The junction had 7 bases not matched to a gene; V was cut back by 2 bases and J by 1 base. This CDR3 region has 16 residues. The germline gives CDR1 MGHRA, CDR2 YSYEKL. CDR3 amino acids: CASSQYPSGAQETQYF. CDR3 nucleotides: TGCGCCAGCAGCCAATACCCTAGCGGAGCCCAAGAGACCCAGTACTTC.

This chain uses TRBV30 with TRBJ2-5, with TRBD1 matching 7 bases. The junction had 9 bases not matched to a gene; V was cut back by 0 bases and J by 2 bases. The CDR3 consists of 16 residues. The V gene's germline CDR1 is GTSNPN and CDR2 SVGIG (reference sequence). The CDR3 DNA reads TGTGCCTGGAGTGTCGGTTGGCAGGGGGTACAAGAGACCCAGTACTTC. As protein: CAWSVGWQGVQETQYF. The full variable domain, completed using reference TRBV30 and TRBJ2-5, is SQTIHQWPATLVQPVGSPLSLECTVEGTSNPNLYWYRQAAGRGLQLLFYSVGIGQISSEVPQNLSASRPQDRQFILSSKKLLLSDSGFYLCAWSVGWQGVQETQYFGPGTRLLVL.

The chain links TRBV18 to TRBJ1-1; tentative D call: TRBD1 (6 bases). The CDR3 is made up of 15 amino acids. V lost 1 base to trimming and J lost 1 base, with 10 bases between them. CDR1 KGHSH and CDR2 LQKENI come from the germline V gene. The DNA of the CDR3 is TGTGCCAGCTCACCACAGCGCAGGGGGAACACTGAAGCTTTCTTT. Residues: CASSPQRRGNTEAFF.

V is TRBV19 and J is TRBJ1-5; 7 nucleotides line up with TRBD1. The germline V gene encodes CDR1 LNHDA and CDR2 SQIVND (reference sequence). J lost 2 bases, V lost 4 bases, and 5 bases had no gene match. The CDR3 is made up of 15 amino acids. In DNA, the CDR3 is TGTGCCAGTAGTAATGACAGGGCGGGCAATCAGCCCCAGCATTTT. It yields the protein CASSNDRAGNQPQHF.

The genes are TRBV28 and TRBJ1-2; tentative D call: TRBD1 (6 bases). Per germline, CDR1 MDHEN and CDR2 SYDVKM. Trimming removed 6 bases at V and 3 bases at J, with 11 bases between. The CDR3 is 13 residues long. The CDR3 region is CASSSDRHYGYTF. The CDR3 DNA follows: TGTGCCAGCAGCTCGGACAGACACTATGGCTACACCTTC.

The chain carries TRBV7-2 and TRBJ2-5; possible D gene TRBD1, 5 bases. Germline V CDR1 and CDR2: SGHTA, FQGNSA. The CDR3 loop spans 15 amino acids. V lost 5 bases and J lost 5, with 18 bases in between. The CDR3 nucleotides are TGTGCCAGCAGCGAACAGGATCTACTGAGGGAGACCCAGTACTTC. Translating it yields CASSEQDLLRETQYF.

The chain links TRBV6-6 to TRBJ2-7; 8 bases agree with TRBD2. This CDR3 has 15 residues. The ends lost 6 bases at V and 1 base at J; junction bases unmatched: 8. Germline CDR1 is MNHNY and CDR2 is SVGAGI (reference sequence). CDR3 nucleotide sequence: TGTGCCAGCAGAGAGCGGGAGCTGGGGTCCTACGAGCAGTACTTC. Encoded protein: CASRERELGSYEQYF.

This rearrangement joins TRBV5-1 to TRBJ2-1; 11 positions match TRBD1. V shed 3 bases and J 1 base; nucleotides not matched to a gene: 3. The CDR3 extends over 16 amino acids. The germline V gene has CDR1 SGHRS and CDR2 YFSETQ. CDR3 nucleotide sequence: TGCGCCAGCAGCTCGGGACAGGGGGTATCCTACAATGAGCAGTTCTTC. Translation gives CASSSGQGVSYNEQFF.

This clone was recorded only once. This chain joins TRBV11-1 and TRBJ1-1; D is unresolved. CDR1 SGHAT and CDR2 FQDESV come from the germline V gene (reference sequence). The V end lost 6 bases, the J end lost 7 bases, and 15 bases lay between the germline ends. The CDR3 runs 13 residues. CDR3 protein: CASSNPTNYEAFF. The DNA of the CDR3 is TGTGCCAGCAGTAACCCAACAAATTATGAAGCTTTCTTT.

The CDR3 reads CSGGQAGEAFF. The CDR3 DNA follows: TGCAGTGGGGGGCAGGCCGGTGAAGCTTTCTTT. This chain uses TRBV20-1 with TRBJ1-1, with D possibly being TRBD1 (6 bases). CDR3 length: 11 amino acids. With 7 bases removed from V and 7 bases from J, the gap between germline ends came to 13 bases. CDR1 and CDR2 (germline): DFQATT, SNEGSKA (reference sequence).

This rearrangement joins TRBV27 to TRBJ2-3, with TRBD2 identical over 7 bases. Per the germline V gene, CDR1 is MNHEY and CDR2 is SMNVEV (reference sequence). Trimming cost V 3 bases and J 2 bases; bases outside gene matches: 11. The CDR3 loop spans 17 amino acids. CDR3 residues: CASSFGREYEITDTQYF. Here the CDR3 DNA reads TGTGCCAGCAGTTTCGGGCGGGAGTATGAAATCACAGATACGCAGTATTTT.

The chain is built from TRBV19 and TRBJ2-3; 11 bases map to TRBD2. From germline, CDR1 is LNHDA and CDR2 SQIVND (reference sequence). With V trimmed by 6 bases and J by 3 bases, 5 bases remained unmatched. The CDR3 extends over 15 amino acids. The CDR3 is CASSYTSGRTDTQYF. For the CDR3, the DNA is TGTGCCAGTAGCTACACTAGCGGGAGAACAGATACGCAGTATTTT.

The chain uses TRBV18 and TRBJ1-4, with TRBD1 identical over 9 bases. From germline, CDR1 is KGHSH and CDR2 LQKENI. V lost 3 bases to trimming and J lost 2 bases; unmatched junction nucleotides: 4. This CDR3 region has 16 residues. The CDR3 sequence is CASSPSGTGTNEKLFF. As DNA, the CDR3 is TGTGCCAGCTCACCTTCCGGGACAGGGACTAATGAAAAACTGTTTTTT.

The chain joins TRBV5-1 to TRBJ1-5, with TRBD1 matching over 8 bases. Germline V CDR1 and CDR2: SGHRS, YFSETQ. CDR3 length: 15 residues. J gave up 2 bases and V 4 bases, and 5 bases lay outside the gene matches. In DNA form, the CDR3 reads TGCGCCAGCAGCCTATCAGGGGGCGGCAATCAGCCCCAGCATTTT. Translation: CASSLSGGGNQPQHF.

This clone was picked up one time. Here the CDR3 reads CAWSTQGGVAGNTIYF. CDR3 in DNA: TGTGCCTGGAGTACACAGGGGGGGGTCGCTGGAAACACCATATATTTT. The chain carries TRBV30 and TRBJ1-3; 8 bases match TRBD1. J was trimmed by 2 bases and V by 2 bases; bases with no gene match: 8. This CDR3 has 16 residues. From germline, CDR1 is GTSNPN and CDR2 SVGIG (reference sequence).

This clone showed up just a few times. V usage is TRBV27 and J usage is TRBJ1-5; D is undetermined. This CDR3 has 15 residues. Germline V gene lookup returns CDR1 MNHEY and CDR2 SMNVEV (reference sequence). Trimming removed 3 bases at V and 3 bases at J, with 12 bases between. This CDR3 is CASSLYSTPNQPQHF. The CDR3 coding sequence is TGTGCCAGCAGTTTGTACAGCACTCCCAATCAGCCCCAGCATTTT.

This chain connects TRBV5-1 to TRBJ1-1; TRBD1 agrees at 8 bases. Per germline, CDR1 SGHRS and CDR2 YFSETQ. The CDR3 extends over 13 amino acids. Unmatched junction bases numbered 5, after V lost 5 bases and J lost 5 bases. CDR3 residues: CASRETGGTEAFF. As DNA, the CDR3 is TGCGCCAGCAGGGAAACAGGGGGGACTGAAGCTTTCTTT.

This clone was recorded only once. The V call is TRBV29-1, the J call TRBJ1-4; TRBD1 agrees at 7 bases. V dropped 4 bases and J dropped 7; count of bases not matched to a gene: 12. Germline CDR1 and CDR2: SQVTM and ANQGSEA. The CDR3 is made up of 15 amino acids. The CDR3 nucleotides read TGCAGCGTTGGCCTTCAGGGGGTTGAGGGTGAAAAACTGTTTTTT. Residues: CSVGLQGVEGEKLFF. The full variable domain, completed using reference TRBV29-1 and TRBJ1-4, is SAVISQKPSRDICQRGTSLTIQCQVDSQVTMMFWYRQQPGQSLTLIATANQGSEATYESGFVIDKFPISRPNLTFSTLTVSNMSPEDSSIYLCSVGLQGVEGEKLFFGSGTQLSVL.

The V and J genes are TRBV3-1 (or the pseudogene TRBV3-2) and TRBJ2-5; a possible D gene is TRBD2 (5 bases). The length of the CDR3 is 14 residues. Trimming removed 1 base from V and 3 bases from J, with 9 bases in between. CDR1 and CDR2 (germline): LGHDT, YNNKEL (reference sequence). In DNA, the CDR3 is TGTGCCAGCAGCCAAGGGTACGGGAAAGAGACCCAGTACTTC. Its protein product is CASSQGYGKETQYF.

V gene TRBV6-1 combines with J gene TRBJ1-2; TRBD1 might be the D (5 bases). CDR1 is MNHNS and CDR2 is SASEGT in the germline V gene. CDR3 size: 16 residues. V lost 2 bases and J lost 2, with 15 bases in between. The CDR3 nucleotides read TGTGCCAGCAGTGAATTGACGACAGCTACAAACTATGGCTACACCTTC. Its protein is CASSELTTATNYGYTF.

The chain has TRBV7-9 and TRBJ1-2, with D perhaps TRBD1 (5 bases). The CDR3 runs to 16 residues. Deletions cut 1 base from V and 2 bases from J, with 14 bases between. Germline V lookup: CDR1 SEHNR, CDR2 FQNEAQ (reference sequence). CDR3 region: CASSLDGDLANYGYTF. CDR3 nucleotides: TGTGCCAGCAGCTTAGATGGGGACTTGGCGAACTATGGCTACACCTTC.

The V call is TRBV2, the J call TRBJ2-5; tentatively, D is TRBD2 (6 bases). V lost 2 bases and J 2 bases, leaving 9 bases between the germline ends. Germline assignment: CDR1 SNHLY and CDR2 FYNNEI. CDR3 size: 14 residues. In DNA form, the CDR3 reads TGTGCCAGCAGTGAACTAGCGTCTCAAGAGACCCAGTACTTC. Encoded protein: CASSELASQETQYF.

This clone was picked up one time. CDR3 sequence: CASSYQDRGYGYTF. CDR3 in DNA: TGTGCCAGCAGTTACCAAGACAGGGGCTATGGCTACACCTTC. The rearrangement links TRBV6-5 to TRBJ1-2; 8 nucleotides align to TRBD1. The CDR3 sequence is 14 residues long. Germline CDR1 reads MNHEY; CDR2 reads SVGAGI. V lost 2 bases, J lost 4 bases, and 3 bases stayed unmatched.

V usage is TRBV7-9 and J usage is TRBJ2-1; tentative D call: TRBD2 (6 bases). Per germline, CDR1 SEHNR and CDR2 FQNEAQ (reference sequence). CDR3 size: 13 residues. The ends were cut back, 7 bases at V and 7 bases at J, with 14 bases in the middle. DNA of the CDR3: TGTGCCAGCAACGGCCAGAGCGGGAATGAGCAGTTCTTC. The encoded protein is CASNGQSGNEQFF.

This clone was seen only a few times. The chain couples TRBV19 to TRBJ2-7, with 12 bases identical to TRBD2. Trimming cost V 6 bases and J 1 base; bases outside gene matches: 4. The CDR3 totals 15 residues. The germline V gene has CDR1 LNHDA and CDR2 SQIVND (reference sequence). The CDR3 nucleotides are TGTGCCAGTAGGCTCGGGACTAGCGGGTCCTACGAGCAGTACTTC. Amino acid sequence: CASRLGTSGSYEQYF.

This CDR3 is CASSQDSLRGSGTEAFF. In DNA, the CDR3 is TGCGCCAGCAGCCAAGATTCCCTGAGGGGGTCGGGTACTGAAGCTTTCTTT. The chain joins TRBV4-1 to TRBJ1-1, with a possible D match to TRBD1 (6 bases). The CDR3 is 17 residues long. Germline V gene sequence: CDR1 MGHRA, CDR2 YSYEKL. V was pared by 0 bases and J by 5 bases, with 19 bases between.